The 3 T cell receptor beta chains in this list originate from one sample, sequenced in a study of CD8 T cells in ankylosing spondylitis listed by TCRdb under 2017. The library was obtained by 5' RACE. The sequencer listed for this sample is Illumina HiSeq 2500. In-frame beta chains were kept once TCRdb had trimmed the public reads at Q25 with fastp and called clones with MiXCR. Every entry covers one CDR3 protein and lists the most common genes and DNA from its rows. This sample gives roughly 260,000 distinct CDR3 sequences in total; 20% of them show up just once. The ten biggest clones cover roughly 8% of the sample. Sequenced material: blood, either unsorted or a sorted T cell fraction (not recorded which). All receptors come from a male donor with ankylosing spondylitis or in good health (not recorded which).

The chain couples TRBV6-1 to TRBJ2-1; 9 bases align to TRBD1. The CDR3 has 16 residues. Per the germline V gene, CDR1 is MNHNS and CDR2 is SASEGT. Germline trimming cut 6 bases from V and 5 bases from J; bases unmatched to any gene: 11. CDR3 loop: CASSRSGTGNHNEQFF. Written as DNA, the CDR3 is TGTGCCAGCAGCCGATCGGGGACAGGGAACCACAATGAGCAGTTCTTC.

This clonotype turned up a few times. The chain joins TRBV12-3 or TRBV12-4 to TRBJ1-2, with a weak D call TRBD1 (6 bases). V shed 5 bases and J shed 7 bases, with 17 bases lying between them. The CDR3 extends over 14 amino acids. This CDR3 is CASSQTGKAGGYTF. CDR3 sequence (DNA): TGTGCCAGCAGTCAAACAGGGAAGGCTGGTGGCTACACCTTC.

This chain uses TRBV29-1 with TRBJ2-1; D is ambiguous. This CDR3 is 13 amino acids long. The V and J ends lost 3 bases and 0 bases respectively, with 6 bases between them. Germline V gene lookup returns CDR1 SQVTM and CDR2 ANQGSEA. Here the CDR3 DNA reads TGCAGCGTTGAGGAACTCTCCTACAATGAGCAGTTCTTC. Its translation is CSVEELSYNEQFF.